Following are 10 T cell receptor beta chains from one sample sequenced in a study of TIL therapy for anti-PD-1-resistant metastatic lung cancer. Sample time point: pre-treatment sample, taken before nivolumab and TIL therapy. Pleural nodules or supraclavicular lymph nodes made up most of the excised metastases sampled. This was the immunoSEQ v3 assay. Libraries were prepared by immunoSEQ multiplex PCR; TCRdb keeps only in-frame clonotypes and omits some of them. In the table there are about 100,000 clones, under 70% of which are singletons. Specimen: tumor tissue, collected at baseline. These receptors all come from a person between 25 and 79 years old with non-small cell lung cancer.

The chain links TRBV9 to TRBJ2-1; TRBD2 matches 7 bases. Germline CDR1 reads SGDLS; CDR2 reads YYNGEE. V trimming: 0 bases; J trimming: 6 bases; junction bases outside the gene matches: 6. This CDR3 comprises 15 residues. The CDR3 spells CASSVESGGVNEQFF. The CDR3 nucleotides read TGTGCCAGCAGCGTAGAATCGGGAGGAGTCAATGAGCAGTTCTTC.

This clone occurred a few times. The gene calls are TRBV29-1 and TRBJ2-3; possibly TRBD2 for D (6 bases). Germline V lookup: CDR1 SQVTM, CDR2 ANQGSEA. V was pared by 8 bases and J by 6 bases, with 12 bases between. The CDR3 contains 11 residues. The CDR3 coding sequence is TGCAGCCCTGGGACTGGGGATACGCAGTATTTT. Protein sequence: CSPGTGDTQYF.

V and J are TRBV7-8 and TRBJ2-7; 8 nucleotides align to TRBD2. CDR3 size: 17 residues. V was pared by 1 base and J by 2 bases, with 10 bases of the junction left unmatched. Germline CDR1 SGHVS, CDR2 FQNEAQ. This CDR3 is CASSLGGVTSGTYEQYF. The CDR3 coding sequence is TGTGCCAGCAGCTTAGGTGGGGTAACTAGCGGTACCTACGAGCAGTACTTC.

The V call is TRBV19, the J call TRBJ1-2; 8 positions match TRBD1. The CDR3 consists of 14 residues. With 7 bases clipped from V and 3 bases from J, the junction kept 7 bases outside the gene matches. Germline loops: CDR1 LNHDA, CDR2 SQIVND (reference sequence). The CDR3 DNA sequence: TGTGCCAGTAAGCAAGAGGACAGGGACTATGGCTACACCTTC. The encoded protein is CASKQEDRDYGYTF. The full variable domain, rest sourced from reference TRBV19 and TRBJ1-2, is DGGITQSPKYLFRKEGQNVTLSCEQNLNHDAMYWYRQDPGQGLRLIYYSQIVNDFQKGDIAEGYSVSREKKESFPLTVTSAQKNPTAFYLCASKQEDRDYGYTFGSGTRLTVV.

This clone showed up just once. This chain joins TRBV7-3 and TRBJ2-3; D is perhaps TRBD1 (7 bases). V was trimmed by 3 bases and J by 6 bases, leaving 16 bases between them. The CDR3 consists of 15 residues. Germline V lookup: CDR1 SGHTA, CDR2 FQGTGA. CDR3 residues: CASSFAGGLADTQYF. DNA of the CDR3: TGTGCCAGCAGCTTTGCAGGGGGGTTGGCGGATACGCAGTATTTT.

The V gene is TRBV28, the J gene TRBJ2-7, with 10 bases lining up with TRBD2. Trimming removed 3 bases from V and 0 bases from J; junction bases left unmatched: 2. Per the germline V gene, CDR1 is MDHEN and CDR2 is SYDVKM. This CDR3 comprises 15 residues. The chain's CDR3 is CASSLTSGFSYEQYF. CDR3 nucleotide sequence: TGTGCCAGCAGTTTGACTAGCGGGTTCTCCTACGAGCAGTACTTC.

This clone was seen a few times. The chain recombines TRBV28 with TRBJ2-3; TRBD2 agrees at 12 bases. Germline V gene sequence: CDR1 MDHEN, CDR2 SYDVKM. The CDR3 is 16 residues long. V was clipped by 2 bases and J by 1 base; unmatched bases: 1. The DNA of the CDR3 is TGTGCCAGCAGTTTACGACTAGCGGGGGGCACAGATACGCAGTATTTT. Its protein product is CASSLRLAGGTDTQYF.

The gene calls are TRBV4-1 and TRBJ1-1, with D maybe TRBD1 (6 bases). From germline, CDR1 is MGHRA and CDR2 YSYEKL. V lost 6 bases and J 3 bases, leaving 17 bases between the germline ends. This CDR3 contains 15 residues. CDR3 residues: CASRQRGKGDTEAFF. The CDR3 DNA follows: TGCGCCAGCAGACAGAGGGGAAAGGGGGACACTGAAGCTTTCTTT.

The chain joins TRBV28 to TRBJ2-5; the D gene is possibly TRBD2 (6 bases). Trimming removed 7 bases from V and 7 bases from J, with 16 bases in between. Germline V CDR1 and CDR2: MDHEN, SYDVKM. The length of the CDR3 is 13 residues. CDR3 loop: CASNGTPEGTQYF. The DNA of the CDR3 is TGTGCCAGCAACGGGACTCCGGAAGGGACCCAGTACTTC.

This rearrangement joins TRBV21-1 to TRBJ2-5; the D call in the table, TRBD1, was not verified against the DNA. TRBV21-1 is marked as a pseudogene. The CDR3 runs to 16 residues. CDR3 DNA: TGTGCCAGCAGCAAAGTTTCAGGGTCGGACGGAGAGACCCAGTACTTC. Protein product: CASSKVSGSDGETQYF.